These T cell receptor beta chains were read from a single sample in a study of graft-versus-host responses after intestinal transplantation. The protocol was immunoSEQ multiplex PCR, while the TCRdb copy is restricted to in-frame clones and leaves out a portion. The table lists approximately 70,000 clones, around nine tenths of them singletons, with 6.5% to 7% in the top ten. Sequencing used bone marrow, obtained 734 days after intestinal transplantation. These receptors were obtained from a human patient who received an intestinal transplant, so some T cells may come from the graft donor. Both conserved end residues are part of each CDR3. The order of the fields is clone size, D gene, J gene, V gene, CDR3 DNA, CDR3 protein. D genes are given only for firm matches. A clone size is listed for some rows: how often the clone was seen (once, few, many), or a class if it is expanded.

clone_size: -
d_call: TRBD2
j_call: TRBJ2-7
v_call: TRBV7-2
cdr3_nt: TGTGCCAGCAGTTCTACCGGGACTAGCGGGAGATACGAGCAGTACTTC
cdr3_aa: CASSSTGTSGRYEQYF

clone_size: -
d_call: -
j_call: TRBJ2-5
v_call: TRBV11-1
cdr3_nt: TGTGCCAGCAGCCCCGGCGGGTCCCGGGAGACCCAGTACTTC
cdr3_aa: CASSPGGSRETQYF

clone_size: -
d_call: -
j_call: TRBJ1-1
v_call: TRBV11-2
cdr3_nt: TGTGCCAGCAGCTTGGCCCACACGGCTGAAGCTTTCTTT
cdr3_aa: CASSLAHTAEAFF

clone_size: -
d_call: -
j_call: TRBJ1-4
v_call: TRBV10-2
cdr3_nt: TGCGCCAGCAGAAGACGGGGGAGTGGTGAAAAACTGTTTTTT
cdr3_aa: CASRRRGSGEKLFF

clone_size: -
d_call: -
j_call: TRBJ2-3
v_call: TRBV5-1
cdr3_nt: TGCGCCAGCAGCTTGCGCGTGTACTACACAGATACGCAGTATTTT
cdr3_aa: CASSLRVYYTDTQYF

clone_size: -
d_call: -
j_call: TRBJ2-1
v_call: TRBV6-1
cdr3_nt: TGTGCCAGCAGTGAAATCGCGGGGAGCTCCTACAATGAGCAGTTCTTC
cdr3_aa: CASSEIAGSSYNEQFF

clone_size: -
d_call: -
j_call: TRBJ2-5
v_call: TRBV5-6
cdr3_nt: TGTGCCAGCAGCCGCCACGGCGGACAAGAGACCCAGTACTTC
cdr3_aa: CASSRHGGQETQYF

clone_size: few
d_call: TRBD1
j_call: TRBJ2-5
v_call: TRBV2
cdr3_nt: TGTGCCACTAATAGGGACAGGGGACCAGAGACCCAGTACTTC
cdr3_aa: CATNRDRGPETQYF

clone_size: -
d_call: TRBD2
j_call: TRBJ2-1
v_call: TRBV4-1
cdr3_nt: TGCGCCAGCAGCCAAATCGGGCGGGGGGCCCACAATGAGCAGTTCTTC
cdr3_aa: CASSQIGRGAHNEQFF

clone_size: -
d_call: TRBD2
j_call: TRBJ2-5
v_call: TRBV29-1
cdr3_nt: TGCAGCGTTGAGGGGGAGGGCCAAGAGACCCAGTACTTC
cdr3_aa: CSVEGEGQETQYF

clone_size: -
d_call: -
j_call: TRBJ1-6
v_call: TRBV2
cdr3_nt: TGTGCCAGCACAAGGTCTCTCCTACTGGGCCTCCACTTT
cdr3_aa: CASTRSLLLGLHF

clone_size: -
d_call: TRBD1
j_call: TRBJ2-1
v_call: TRBV4-1
cdr3_nt: TGCGCCAGCAGCCAAGGGGACAGAAGCTCCTACAATGAGCAGTTCTTC
cdr3_aa: CASSQGDRSSYNEQFF

clone_size: -
d_call: -
j_call: TRBJ1-1
v_call: TRBV28
cdr3_nt: TGTGCCAGCAGTTTATATCCGGGCTTAGACACTGAAGCTTTCTTT
cdr3_aa: CASSLYPGLDTEAFF

clone_size: -
d_call: TRBD1
j_call: TRBJ1-1
v_call: TRBV30
cdr3_nt: TGTGCGGCAGGGGGTGAAGCTTTCTTT
cdr3_aa: CAAGGEAFF

clone_size: -
d_call: -
j_call: TRBJ1-1
v_call: TRBV6-5
cdr3_nt: TGTGCCAGCAGACGGCCGAACACTGAAGCTTTCTTT
cdr3_aa: CASRRPNTEAFF

clone_size: once
d_call: -
j_call: TRBJ1-2
v_call: TRBV10-3
cdr3_nt: TGTGCCATCAGTGATCGGGCCGGCTTTTATGGCTACACCTTC
cdr3_aa: CAISDRAGFYGYTF

clone_size: -
d_call: TRBD2
j_call: TRBJ2-3
v_call: TRBV7-9
cdr3_nt: TGTGCCAGCAGCCCCCCTAGCGGGAGAAGGGCAGATACGCAGTATTTT
cdr3_aa: CASSPPSGRRADTQYF

clone_size: -
d_call: -
j_call: TRBJ1-4
v_call: TRBV5-6
cdr3_nt: TGTGCCAGCAGCTTGGGCAGGGCGTGGGGAGAAAAACTGTTTTTT
cdr3_aa: CASSLGRAWGEKLFF

clone_size: -
d_call: TRBD2
j_call: TRBJ2-5
v_call: TRBV7-7
cdr3_nt: TGTGCCAGCAGCTTAGCTCCCGGGGGGAAAGAGACCCAGTACTTC
cdr3_aa: CASSLAPGGKETQYF

clone_size: -
d_call: TRBD2
j_call: TRBJ2-5
v_call: TRBV7-9
cdr3_nt: TGTGCCACGGGACTAGCGGGGGCACAAGAGACCCAGTACTTC
cdr3_aa: CATGLAGAQETQYF

clone_size: -
d_call: -
j_call: TRBJ2-1
v_call: TRBV19
cdr3_nt: TGTGCCAGTAGTAAGGCCGCATACAATGAGCAGTTCTTC
cdr3_aa: CASSKAAYNEQFF

clone_size: -
d_call: -
j_call: TRBJ1-2
v_call: TRBV30
cdr3_nt: TGTGCCTGGAGGGGTCTTCCCTTGGACTATGGCTACACCTTC
cdr3_aa: CAWRGLPLDYGYTF

clone_size: -
d_call: -
j_call: TRBJ2-5
v_call: TRBV5-5
cdr3_nt: TGTGCCAGCAGCTTGATCGGGCAGTACATAGAGACCCAGTACTTC
cdr3_aa: CASSLIGQYIETQYF

clone_size: -
d_call: -
j_call: TRBJ2-1
v_call: TRBV9
cdr3_nt: TGTGCCAGCAGCGTAGTAGGGTCCTCCTACAATGAGCAGTTCTTC
cdr3_aa: CASSVVGSSYNEQFF

clone_size: -
d_call: -
j_call: TRBJ2-7
v_call: TRBV7-9
cdr3_nt: TGTGCCAGCAGCTTAGTTGGGGGCGACGCCTACGAGCAGTACTTC
cdr3_aa: CASSLVGGDAYEQYF

clone_size: -
d_call: TRBD2
j_call: TRBJ2-3
v_call: TRBV10-1
cdr3_nt: TGCGCCAGCAGTGAGACGGACCCGCTAGCGGGGGCGACAGATACGCAGTATTTT
cdr3_aa: CASSETDPLAGATDTQYF

clone_size: few
d_call: -
j_call: TRBJ1-1
v_call: TRBV11-2
cdr3_nt: TGTGCCAGCAGCTTAGTTGCCACTGAAGCTTTCTTT
cdr3_aa: CASSLVATEAFF

clone_size: -
d_call: -
j_call: TRBJ2-5
v_call: TRBV29-1
cdr3_nt: TGCAGCGTTGAATTATTGGAGACCCAGTACTTC
cdr3_aa: CSVELLETQYF

clone_size: -
d_call: TRBD1
j_call: TRBJ2-1
v_call: TRBV7-3
cdr3_nt: TGTGCCAGCAGCCCTCAGACAGGGGCTCTCGATGAGCAGTTCTTC
cdr3_aa: CASSPQTGALDEQFF

clone_size: once
d_call: -
j_call: TRBJ2-5
v_call: TRBV11-2
cdr3_nt: TGTGCCAGCAGATCTTTTATGGCCCAAGAGACCCAGTACTTC
cdr3_aa: CASRSFMAQETQYF

clone_size: -
d_call: -
j_call: TRBJ1-1
v_call: TRBV19
cdr3_nt: TGTGCCAGTAGTATAGAGGTATTCGCTGAAGCTTTCTTT
cdr3_aa: CASSIEVFAEAFF

clone_size: -
d_call: -
j_call: TRBJ2-1
v_call: TRBV7-9
cdr3_nt: TGTGCCAGCAGTTGGGTATCCAATGAGCAGTTCTTC
cdr3_aa: CASSWVSNEQFF

clone_size: once
d_call: TRBD1
j_call: TRBJ1-4
v_call: TRBV19
cdr3_nt: TGTGCCAGTAGCCGCCGGGACAGCCATGAAAAACTGTTTTTT
cdr3_aa: CASSRRDSHEKLFF

clone_size: -
d_call: TRBD1
j_call: TRBJ2-7
v_call: TRBV15
cdr3_nt: TGTGCCACCAGCACGAGGGGACAGGGTATCGACGAGCAGTACTTC
cdr3_aa: CATSTRGQGIDEQYF

clone_size: -
d_call: -
j_call: TRBJ1-5
v_call: TRBV6-1
cdr3_nt: TGTGCCAGCAGTGAAAGGGAGAATCAGCCCCAGCATTTT
cdr3_aa: CASSERENQPQHF

clone_size: -
d_call: TRBD1
j_call: TRBJ2-7
v_call: TRBV2
cdr3_nt: TGTGCCAGCGTTGGACAGGGCGTCCACGAGCAGTACTTC
cdr3_aa: CASVGQGVHEQYF

clone_size: -
d_call: TRBD2
j_call: TRBJ2-1
v_call: TRBV10-1
cdr3_nt: TGCGCCAGCAGTGAGTCGACTAGCGGGGGCAATGAGCAGTTCTTC
cdr3_aa: CASSESTSGGNEQFF